This T cell receptor beta chain was sequenced for a study of CD8+ T cells in alopecia areata. On the study more broadly: Patients received oral tofacitinib, 5 to 10 mg twice daily, for moderate-to-severe alopecia areata. Study-wide results and limits: Lesional scalp, especially alopecia totalis/universalis, showed higher clonality than normal scalp.

Comment on this clone: What it binds is not known.

As the sequencing template, cDNA was produced by extracting RNA and reverse transcribing it. Sequenced by immunoSEQ multiplex PCR; TCRdb stores in-frame clones only, minus some. The top ten hold less than 20% of the sample, which has 90,000 to 100,000 clones, roughly three fifths seen once. Documented treatment: oral pan-JAK inhibitor, 5-10 mg twice daily. Germline V lookup: CDR1 SGDLS, CDR2 YYNGEE. There are 17 residues in the CDR3. After removal of 2 bases from V and 8 bases from J, the junction contained 17 bases not matched to a gene. The clonotype was recovered from a human donor with alopecia areata. The sample here was CD8+ T cells sorted from blood, taken at week 4, from a patient treated with tofacitinib. The chain recombines TRBV9 with TRBJ1-2; 8 positions agree with TRBD1. The CDR3 loop reads CASSVLGTGSLAEGYTF. Written as DNA, the CDR3 is TGTGCCAGCAGCGTGCTGGGGACAGGTTCCCTGGCGGAGGGCTACACCTTC.